Sequencing of this T cell receptor beta chain was carried out in a study of T cell responses to AZD1222 COVID-19 vaccine. The table lists this clone with a few counts. Its antigen is not known. The study's findings and limits: An increase in Spike-specific TCR breadth and depth was observed after two AZD1222 doses. Samples come after the peak T cell response, not at day 14.

The protocol was immunoSEQ multiplex PCR, while the TCRdb copy is restricted to in-frame clones and leaves out a portion. The sample lists tens of thousands of clones; about 83% were seen once. The CDR3 sequence is 16 residues long. CDR1 and CDR2 (germline): SGHNT, YYREEE (reference sequence). V gave up 1 base and J gave up 1 base, with 14 bases separating them. The chain joins TRBV5-4 to TRBJ1-2, with D uncertain. The TCR originated in an adult who received the AZD1222 COVID-19 vaccine. Sequenced material: peripheral blood, taken 28 days after the second AZD1222 dose. The CDR3 nucleotides are TGTGCCAGCAGCTTGAACATCCTTTTGGGTAACTATGGCTACACCTTC. Translation gives CASSLNILLGNYGYTF. Full variable domain (remainder filled in from reference TRBV5-4 and TRBJ1-2): ETGVTQSPTHLIKTRGQQVTLRCSSQSGHNTVSWYQQALGQGPQFIFQYYREEENGRGNFPPRFSGLQFPNYSSELNVNALELDDSALYLCASSLNILLGNYGYTFGSGTRLTVV.